This T cell receptor beta chain was recovered during a study of shared T cell receptors in the human thymus. Deletions cut 5 bases from V and 4 bases from J, with 20 bases between. Germline assignment: CDR1 MNHEY and CDR2 SMNVEV (reference sequence). There are 17 residues in the CDR3. The repertoire was sequenced with immunoSEQ multiplex PCR; TCRdb's copy has only in-frame clones and lacks some. The sample holds under 850,000 clones; approximately 87% are singletons and the top ten take 0.01%. These sequences were also reported in another study, on human thymus T cells. Per that study: Corrective surgery for congenital heart defects was being performed on the healthy Finnish infants who served as donors. Thymic tissue was derived from resections collected during corrective heart surgery. Related research described strongly overlapping thymic repertoires in unrelated people.

V gene TRBV27 combines with J gene TRBJ1-4, with D maybe TRBD1 (6 bases). The receptor comes from a boy under two years old with a congenital heart defect. Material for sequencing was thymocytes. The CDR3, as DNA: TGTGCCAGCAGTCCGTACCGGCGGACAGTGTTTAATGAAAAACTGTTTTTT. Translated: CASSPYRRTVFNEKLFF.